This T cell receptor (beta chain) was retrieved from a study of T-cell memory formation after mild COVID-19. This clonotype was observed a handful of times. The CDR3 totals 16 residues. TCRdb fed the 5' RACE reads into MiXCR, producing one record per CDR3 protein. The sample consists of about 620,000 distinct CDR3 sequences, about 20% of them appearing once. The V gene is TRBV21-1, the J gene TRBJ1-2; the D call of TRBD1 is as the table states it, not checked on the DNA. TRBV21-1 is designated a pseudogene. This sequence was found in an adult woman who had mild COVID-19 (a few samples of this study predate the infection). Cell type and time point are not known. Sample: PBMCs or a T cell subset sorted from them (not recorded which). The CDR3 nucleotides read TGTGCCAGCAGCTCCCGGGACAGGGGTCAGTGGTATGGCTACACCTTC. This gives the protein CASSSRDRGQWYGYTF.